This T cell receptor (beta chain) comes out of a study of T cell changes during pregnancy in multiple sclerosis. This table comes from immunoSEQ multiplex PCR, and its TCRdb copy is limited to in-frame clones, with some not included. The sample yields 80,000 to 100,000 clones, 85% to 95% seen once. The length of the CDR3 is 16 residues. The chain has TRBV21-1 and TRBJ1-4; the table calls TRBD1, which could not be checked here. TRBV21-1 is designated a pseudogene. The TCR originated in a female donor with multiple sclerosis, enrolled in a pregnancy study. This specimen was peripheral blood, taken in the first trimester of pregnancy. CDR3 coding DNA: TGTGCCAGCAGCAAAACAGGGGGCACAGCTAATGAAAAACTGTTTTTT. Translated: CASSKTGGTANEKLFF.